This T cell receptor (beta chain) was identified in a study of OX40 agonist ivuxolimab in advanced cancers. Overall study: As their treatment, patients were administered ivuxolimab, an agonistic anti-OX40 (CD134) antibody.

Some clones are missing from TCRdb's copy, which holds only in-frame ones; the method was immunoSEQ multiplex PCR. The sample shows more than 65,000 clones, roughly 81% of them seen only once. Germline values: CDR1 SGHRS, CDR2 YFSETQ. This CDR3 is 16 amino acids long. V was trimmed by 3 bases and J by 4 bases, leaving 17 bases between them. Study-level points and caveats: More expanded clones were found, on average, in CD8+ than in CD4+ T cells.

Turning to this clone: As yet, its antigen is unknown.

The chain recombines TRBV5-1 with TRBJ2-1, with D uncertain. The receptor was derived from an adult with an advanced solid tumor such as melanoma, head and neck, liver or kidney cancer. Sample: CD4+ or CD8+ T cells sorted from blood, taken in a trial of the OX40 agonist ivuxolimab. CDR3 coding DNA: TGCGCCAGCAGCTCCGGTAGTTCAATCGTTTACAATGAGCAGTTCTTC. Translated, it gives CASSSGSSIVYNEQFF.